This T cell receptor (beta chain) derives from a study of CD8 T cells in ankylosing spondylitis. From the 5' RACE reads, TCRdb called clonotypes with MiXCR, one entry per CDR3 protein. The table records about 540,000 distinct CDR3 sequences, roughly 13% of them present only once. Germline lookup yields CDR1 SGHVS and CDR2 FNYEAQ. Trimming at V came to 1 base and at J to 5 bases, leaving 4 bases not matched to a gene. This CDR3 contains 15 residues. The study's findings and limits: It appeared that ankylosing spondylitis blood was characterized by a TCR beta motif of roughly 8 highly homologous variants. Clones linked to disease, bearing a CD8+ phenotype, were relatively rare in peripheral blood.

As concerns this clonotype: Its target is unknown.

Sequences were obtained from blood, either unsorted or a sorted T cell fraction (not recorded which). The receptor comes from a male donor with ankylosing spondylitis. V and J are TRBV7-6 and TRBJ2-1, with TRBD1 matching 8 bases. The CDR3 sequence is CASSLGQGNNNEQFF. The CDR3 nucleotides read TGTGCCAGCAGCTTAGGACAGGGGAATAACAATGAGCAGTTCTTC. Combining the CDR3 with reference TRBV7-6 and TRBJ2-1 gives the whole variable domain GAGVSQSPRYKVTKRGQDVALRCDPISGHVSLYWYRQALGQGPEFLTYFNYEAQQDKSGLPNDRFSAERPEGSISTLTIQRTEQRDSAMYRCASSLGQGNNNEQFFGPGTRLTVL.